Listed below are T cell receptor beta chains from one sample, sequenced in a study of cytomegalovirus exposure and HLA in healthy donors. The data were produced by immunoSEQ multiplex PCR, yet TCRdb's version contains in-frame clones alone and is incomplete. The sample shows about 130,000 clones, 65% to 85% of them seen only once. Sequencing was done on a sample of PBMCs. The receptors come from a man aged 30 to 45 in good health and CMV-seronegative. The CDR3 runs from the conserved cysteine through the conserved F or W. Each record gives: J gene, V gene, CDR3 protein.

>TRBJ1-4|TRBV2
CASSDPQRKKFF
>TRBJ1-1|TRBV7-8
CATSPGTPEAFF
>TRBJ2-5|TRBV7-8
CASSWTGIGTTQYF
>TRBJ2-7|TRBV6-1
CASSAGQGDSYEQYF
>TRBJ1-2|TRBV5-6
CASSLAQGSYTF
>TRBJ2-3|TRBV10-3
CAISLDRGGTDTQYF
>TRBJ1-5|TRBV7-9
CASSLSRQGGEPQHF
>TRBJ2-3|TRBV29-1
CSGFEGTRGTDTQYF
>TRBJ2-7|TRBV5-6
CASSLVAGSTYEQYF
>TRBJ1-2|TRBV15
CATSRDTNRDREIGGYTF
>TRBJ2-7|TRBV19
CASSPRGFYEQYF
>TRBJ2-2|TRBV2
CASRPGLRTGELFF
>TRBJ2-7|TRBV6-6
CASMGQGSYEQYF
>TRBJ1-1|TRBV25-1
CASSDPGQGYTEAFF
>TRBJ2-2|TRBV19
CASSMASGSLTGELFF
>TRBJ2-1|TRBV28
CASISSGGFSYNEQFF
>TRBJ2-1|TRBV27
CASSGLAGENEQFF
>TRBJ2-3|TRBV27
CASSLGRATDTQYF
>TRBJ2-7|TRBV5-4
CASSLGQGDYEQYF
>TRBJ1-1|TRBV6-5
CASQGQGFGAFF
>TRBJ1-1|TRBV7-9
CASSFTVNTEAFF
>TRBJ2-3|TRBV5-6
CASRPRGAPGNTQYF
>TRBJ2-3|TRBV11-2
CASSLGSAPDTQYF
>TRBJ2-5|TRBV6-5
CASSYLGTGKETQYF
>TRBJ1-2|TRBV5-1
CASSFDRSYGYTF
>TRBJ2-2|TRBV23-1
CATSGDYPTGELFF
>TRBJ1-5|TRBV28
CASSSNNQPQHF
>TRBJ2-6|TRBV7-9
CASSLGGRGSGANGLTF
>TRBJ2-1|TRBV18
CASSPTGTSGSHEQFF
>TRBJ1-5|TRBV4-1
CASSQGLNQPQHF
>TRBJ1-4|TRBV19
CASRGQGDGEKLFF
>TRBJ1-5|TRBV6-6
CASSYLPPTAQHF
>TRBJ1-1|TRBV30
CAWRPEGRGGTEAFF
>TRBJ2-1|TRBV18
CASSPVGLVEQFF
>TRBJ2-2|TRBV5-1
CASSPLADTGELFF
>TRBJ1-4|TRBV6-1
CASSEELNEKLFF
>TRBJ1-1|TRBV27
CATPMEVRSTEAFF
>TRBJ2-3|TRBV5-1
CASSLGQRGTDTQYF
>TRBJ1-2|TRBV5-1
CASRATTSENYGYTF
>TRBJ2-1|TRBV27
CASSQGGTVNEQFF
>TRBJ2-7|TRBV15
CATSRGTGERYEQYF
>TRBJ1-1|TRBV9
CASSVEGSPEAFF
>TRBJ2-7|TRBV6-1
CAAPGQGNYEQYF
>TRBJ2-7|TRBV6-6
CASSYPERDSSYEQYF
>TRBJ2-7|TRBV28
CATSGGMRPILYEQYF
>TRBJ1-2|TRBV5-6
CASRFRQGARGYTF
>TRBJ2-1|TRBV19
CASSRRTSGASYNEQFF
>TRBJ2-3|TRBV7-3
CASSFGGGGTDTQYF
>TRBJ2-2|TRBV7-8
CASSFRGGALYTGELFF
>-|TRBV29-1
CSVVGSGRAYEQYF
>TRBJ2-7|TRBV28
CASSLPGVWQYF